Below are 24 T cell receptor beta chains sequenced from a single sample in a study of cytomegalovirus exposure and HLA in healthy donors. The PCR made use of 60 Vbeta and 13 Jbeta primers. The table came from immunoSEQ multiplex PCR; TCRdb's copy has only in-frame clones and leaves some out. The data show 89,000 or so clones, more than 60% seen once. What was sequenced was PBMCs. These receptors were taken from a young man in good health and CMV-seropositive.

The gene calls are TRBV5-5 and TRBJ1-4; 9 bases align to TRBD1. The CDR3 is made up of 16 amino acids. Germline V gene sequence: CDR1 SGHKS, CDR2 YYEKEE (reference sequence). V dropped 0 bases and J dropped 8; count of bases not matched to a gene: 8. The CDR3 DNA sequence: TGTGCCAGCAGCTTGGACGAGACAGGGGGGAAGGAAAAACTGTTTTTT. Encoded protein: CASSLDETGGKEKLFF.

The V call is TRBV9, the J call TRBJ1-2, with a possible D match to TRBD1 (6 bases). This CDR3 spans 13 amino acids. Germline V gene data show CDR1 as SGDLS and CDR2 as YYNGEE. Deletions cut 3 bases from V and 6 bases from J, with 12 bases between. CDR3 protein: CASSDDRWNGYTF. In DNA form, the CDR3 reads TGTGCCAGCAGCGACGACAGGTGGAATGGCTACACCTTC.

V and J are TRBV4-1 and TRBJ1-6, with a weak D call TRBD1 (5 bases). This CDR3 spans 18 amino acids. The ends were cut back, 2 bases at V and 0 bases at J, with 14 bases in the middle. Germline CDR1 is MGHRA and CDR2 is YSYEKL. This CDR3 reads CASSQSTAGGSYNSPLHF. The CDR3 DNA is TGCGCCAGCAGCCAATCAACGGCCGGGGGCTCCTATAATTCACCCCTCCACTTT.

The chain is built from TRBV10-2 and TRBJ1-1; a weak D match, TRBD1 (5 bases). V shed 6 bases and J shed 7 bases, with 9 bases lying between them. CDR1 WSHSY and CDR2 SAAADI come from the germline V gene. The CDR3 runs 11 residues. Here the CDR3 DNA reads TGCGCCAGCAGGGGGGGGAATGAAGCTTTCTTT. Amino acid sequence: CASRGGNEAFF.

V gene TRBV29-1 combines with J gene TRBJ2-7; tentatively, D is TRBD1 (5 bases). V was shortened by 1 base and J by 5 bases, with 12 bases between the two germline ends. Looked up from germline, CDR1 is SQVTM and CDR2 is ANQGSEA. The CDR3 length is 13 residues. In DNA, the CDR3 is TGCAGCGTTGAAGCCAGGGTTGGCCACGAGCAGTACTTC. It is translated as CSVEARVGHEQYF.

The J gene is TRBJ2-3, the V gene TRBV6-4; 7 nucleotides match TRBD2. Trimming took 4 bases from V and 4 from J; bases not matched to a gene: 11. Per the germline V gene, CDR1 is MRHNA and CDR2 is SNTAGT. This CDR3 region has 16 residues. The CDR3 bases are TGTGCCAGCAGTGCCTCGCCGACCCGGGGGGCAGATACGCAGTATTTT. Translation: CASSASPTRGADTQYF.

The chain employs TRBV7-8 and TRBJ2-6; possible D gene TRBD1, 6 bases. V gave up 2 bases and J gave up 0 bases, with 14 bases separating them. The V gene's germline CDR1 is SGHVS and CDR2 FQNEAQ. This CDR3 comprises 18 residues. The CDR3 DNA is TGTGCCAGCAGCTTATTGCCAGGGGTCAGCTCTGGGGCCAACGTCCTGACTTTC. Protein product: CASSLLPGVSSGANVLTF.

This chain uses TRBV25-1 with TRBJ2-7; 10 bases fit TRBD1. The V segment lost 5 bases and the J segment 3 bases; nucleotides outside the gene matches: 7. The CDR3 has 15 residues. The germline V gene encodes CDR1 MGHDK and CDR2 SYGVNS. CDR3 amino acids: CASSTTGTGDYEQYF. CDR3 sequence (DNA): TGTGCCAGCAGTACCACCGGGACAGGGGACTACGAGCAGTACTTC.

This clone was detected once. The chain employs TRBV27 and TRBJ2-7; D is unresolved. The V gene's germline CDR1 is MNHEY and CDR2 SMNVEV (reference sequence). The CDR3 covers 15 residues. Trimming cost V 3 bases and J 5 bases, with 17 bases left between them. This CDR3 is CASSFLGPQEDEQYF. The CDR3 DNA reads as TGTGCCAGCAGTTTCCTGGGCCCGCAGGAAGACGAGCAGTACTTC.

This clone was seen a few times. The chain recombines TRBV25-1 with TRBJ1-5; 9 bases agree with TRBD1. The CDR3 spans 16 residues. CDR1 is MGHDK, CDR2 SYGVNS, per germline. Germline trimming cut 4 bases from V and 6 bases from J; bases unmatched to any gene: 10. The CDR3 sequence: CASSGQGVGGGQPQHF. CDR3 coding DNA: TGTGCCAGCAGTGGACAGGGGGTTGGAGGCGGTCAGCCCCAGCATTTT.

The chain couples TRBV27 to TRBJ2-3, with TRBD1 identical over 8 bases. The CDR3 is 14 amino acids. CDR1 and CDR2 from the germline V gene are MNHEY and SMNVEV (reference sequence). V dropped 5 bases and J dropped 4; count of bases not matched to a gene: 5. The CDR3 sequence is CASSPRQGPDTQYF. DNA for the CDR3: TGTGCCAGCAGTCCGAGACAGGGGCCAGATACGCAGTATTTT.

This clone has a handful of counts. The genes are TRBV2 and TRBJ2-2; TRBD1 agrees at 7 bases. The CDR3 sequence is 16 residues long. Looked up from germline, CDR1 is SNHLY and CDR2 is FYNNEI. V gave up 6 bases and J gave up 4 bases; unmatched junction bases: 11. CDR3 amino acids: CASRVEPGQSTGELFF. The CDR3 DNA sequence: TGTGCCAGCAGAGTGGAGCCGGGACAGAGCACCGGGGAGCTGTTTTTT.

The chain is built from TRBV30 and TRBJ2-7; tentative D call: TRBD2 (5 bases). Per germline, CDR1 GTSNPN and CDR2 SVGIG (reference sequence). V was cut by 0 bases and J by 2 bases, with 8 bases left in between. CDR3 length equals 13 residues. CDR3: CAWSVGETYEQYF. DNA for the CDR3: TGTGCCTGGAGTGTTGGGGAGACCTACGAGCAGTACTTC.

The chain carries TRBV5-1 and TRBJ1-1; tentatively, D is TRBD1 (5 bases). This CDR3 spans 11 amino acids. The V gene's germline CDR1 is SGHRS and CDR2 YFSETQ. V was cut by 0 bases and J by 13 bases, with 10 bases left in between. The chain's CDR3 is CASSLGGGFFF. The CDR3 DNA follows: TGCGCCAGCAGCTTGGGGGGGGGATTTTTCTTT.

This chain links TRBV7-9 with TRBJ2-1; 9 bases fit TRBD1. Germline V gene sequence: CDR1 SEHNR, CDR2 FQNEAQ (reference sequence). Losses at the gene ends were 2 bases for V and 4 bases for J; bases not matched to a gene: 6. This CDR3 has 16 residues. CDR3 sequence (DNA): TGTGCCAGCAGCTTACGCTCCGGGACAGGGTACAATGAGCAGTTCTTC. Translation: CASSLRSGTGYNEQFF.

A few counts support this clone. The chain links TRBV6-1 to TRBJ2-3; D possibly corresponds to TRBD1 (5 bases). V was shortened by 5 bases and J by 2 bases, with 8 bases between the two germline ends. There are 13 residues in the CDR3. Germline values: CDR1 MNHNS, CDR2 SASEGT. The CDR3 DNA reads as TGTGCCAGCAGTCGGACACCCACAGATACGCAGTATTTT. Translation: CASSRTPTDTQYF.

The V and J genes are TRBV6-5 and TRBJ2-1; a possible D gene is TRBD2 (7 bases). CDR1 and CDR2 (germline): MNHEY, SVGAGI. There are 15 residues in the CDR3. Trimming cost V 10 bases and J 1 base, with 17 bases left between them. In DNA, the CDR3 is TGTGCCACCCTCTGGGGGGGCGGATCCTACAATGAGCAGTTCTTC. It specifies CATLWGGGSYNEQFF.

The chain joins TRBV13 to TRBJ1-2, with a possible D match to TRBD1 (5 bases). The CDR3 sequence is 15 residues long. V shed 4 bases and J shed 3 bases, with 15 bases lying between them. CDR1 is PRHDT, CDR2 FYEKMQ, per germline (reference sequence). The CDR3 bases are TGTGCCAGCAGCTCCCTGCGGGGGGGGGACTATGGCTACACCTTC. This encodes CASSSLRGGDYGYTF.

This chain links TRBV9 with TRBJ1-5; tentatively, D is TRBD1 (6 bases). Germline CDR1 is SGDLS and CDR2 is YYNGEE. Deletions cut 4 bases from V and 3 bases from J, with 17 bases between. This CDR3 comprises 16 residues. For the CDR3, the DNA is TGTGCCAGCAGCCCAACGGCCGGACAGATCAATCAGCCCCAGCATTTT. Translated, it gives CASSPTAGQINQPQHF.

The V call is TRBV2, the J call TRBJ2-2; D might be TRBD1 (5 bases). V gave up 6 bases and J gave up 5 bases, with 10 bases separating them. The CDR3 spans 13 residues. CDR1 is SNHLY and CDR2 is FYNNEI in the germline V gene. The CDR3 DNA is TGTGCCAGCAGCAAAGACAGTACCGGGGAGCTGTTTTTT. Residues: CASSKDSTGELFF. Supplemented by reference TRBV2 and TRBJ2-2, the full variable domain reads EPEVTQTPSHQVTQMGQEVILRCVPISNHLYFYWYRQILGQKVEFLVSFYNNEISEKSEIFDDQFSVERPDGSNFTLKIRSTKLEDSAMYFCASSKDSTGELFFGEGSRLTVL.

V usage is TRBV4-1 and J usage is TRBJ2-7, with 13 bases identical to TRBD2. Germline loops: CDR1 MGHRA, CDR2 YSYEKL. After removal of 2 bases from V and 3 bases from J, the junction contained 4 bases not matched to a gene. CDR3 length equals 16 residues. The CDR3 sequence is CASSQRTSGGRYEQYF. The DNA of the CDR3 is TGCGCCAGCAGCCAAAGGACTAGCGGGGGTCGCTACGAGCAGTACTTC.

This chain uses TRBV28 with TRBJ2-5; 9 bases are shared with TRBD2. The V and J ends lost 4 bases and 0 bases, in that order; junction bases with no gene match: 6. The germline CDR1 and CDR2 sequences are MDHEN and SYDVKM. CDR3 length: 16 residues. The CDR3 loop reads CASSYDPSGDQETQYF. DNA of the CDR3: TGTGCCAGCAGTTACGACCCTAGCGGGGACCAAGAGACCCAGTACTTC.

This clone has only one observation. The chain recombines TRBV28 with TRBJ2-5, with TRBD2 matching over 11 bases. After removal of 2 bases from V and 4 bases from J, the junction contained 12 bases not matched to a gene. The CDR3 has 18 residues. Germline values: CDR1 MDHEN, CDR2 SYDVKM. The CDR3 region has the DNA TGTGCCAGCAGTTTAGTTAGCGGGGGGGCTGGTTTGGTAGAGACCCAGTACTTC. Encoded protein: CASSLVSGGAGLVETQYF.

The rearrangement joins TRBV27 to TRBJ2-2; the D is unclear. This CDR3 has 14 amino acids. Trimming shortened V by 2 bases and J by 2 bases, and 6 bases separated the two germline ends. The germline V gene has CDR1 MNHEY and CDR2 SMNVEV (reference sequence). DNA of the CDR3: TGTGCCAGCAGTTTAATGCGTAACACCGGGGAGCTGTTTTTT. Protein product: CASSLMRNTGELFF.